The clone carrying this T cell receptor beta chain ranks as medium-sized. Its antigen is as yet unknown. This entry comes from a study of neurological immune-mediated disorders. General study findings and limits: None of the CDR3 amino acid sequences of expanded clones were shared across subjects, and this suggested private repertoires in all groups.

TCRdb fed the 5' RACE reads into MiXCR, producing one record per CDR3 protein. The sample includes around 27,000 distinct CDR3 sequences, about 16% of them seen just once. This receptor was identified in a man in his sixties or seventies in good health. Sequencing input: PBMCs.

The CDR3 DNA is TGCGCCAGCAGCCGCCTTAAGGGGGACACAGATACGCAGTATTTT. This gives the protein CASSRLKGDTDTQYF. This chain links TRBV5-1 with TRBJ2-3, with D tentatively TRBD1 (6 bases). The CDR3 covers 15 residues. Trimming pared 4 bases from V and 2 bases from J, leaving 14 bases between. Germline CDR1 SGHRS, CDR2 YFSETQ.